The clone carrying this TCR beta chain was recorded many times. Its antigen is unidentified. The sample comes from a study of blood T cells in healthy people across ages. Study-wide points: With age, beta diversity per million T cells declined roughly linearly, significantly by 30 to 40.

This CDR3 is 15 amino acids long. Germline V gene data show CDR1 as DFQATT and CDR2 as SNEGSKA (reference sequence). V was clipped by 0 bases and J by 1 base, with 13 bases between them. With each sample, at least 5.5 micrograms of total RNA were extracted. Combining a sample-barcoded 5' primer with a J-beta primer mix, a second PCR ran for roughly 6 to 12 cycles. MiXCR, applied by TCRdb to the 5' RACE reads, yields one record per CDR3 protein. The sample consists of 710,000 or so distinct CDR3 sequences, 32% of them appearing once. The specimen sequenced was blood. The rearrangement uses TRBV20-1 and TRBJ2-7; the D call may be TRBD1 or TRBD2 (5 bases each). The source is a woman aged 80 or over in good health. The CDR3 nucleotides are TGCAGTGCTAGAGATGTCGGGACGGCTTCCTACGAGCAGTACTTC. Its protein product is CSARDVGTASYEQYF.